This T cell receptor beta chain is from a study of control samples from healthy donors and cancer patients. The CDR3 is made up of 17 amino acids. Germline-derived CDR1 and CDR2 are LNHDA and SQIVND (reference sequence). V dropped 6 bases and J dropped 4 bases, with 22 bases sitting between them. Generated by immunoSEQ multiplex PCR, the TCRdb table keeps only in-frame clones and is missing some. The sample contains 170,000 or so clones, roughly 89% of which appear only once. V is TRBV19 and J is TRBJ1-5, with a possible D match to TRBD1 (6 bases). The receptor's source is a woman aged 45 to 65 in good health. The material sequenced was blood. The CDR3 DNA follows: TGTGCCAGTAGCTCCTCGAGACATAGGGGGGGGAATCAGCCCCAGCATTTT. Amino acid sequence: CASSSSRHRGGNQPQHF.